This T cell receptor (beta chain) stems from a study of cytomegalovirus exposure and HLA in healthy donors (dated by TCRdb to about 2017). Looking at the study overall: According to an earlier analysis of 550 to 750 of the donors, 150 million to 200 million T cells yielded over 90 million unique TCR beta sequences and around 300 Gb of sequence data. Donor age, sex, ethnicity and CMV serostatus were compiled alongside the repertoire data. An earlier analysis of 587 of the donors used high-throughput TCR beta sequencing to judge whether each TCR beta V gene segment behaved as functional or pseudogenic. The study aimed to test whether cataloging public T cell receptors could reveal signatures of past pathogen exposure. In a later genetic analysis, genome-wide SNP genotypes for about 65% of the 666 donors were used, and that subset was treated as a discovery cohort. In the later analysis, no new phenotypic data were used to find candidate immune exposures; instead, reliance was placed on TCR beta sequences and their occurrence across donors. Using immunosequencing, the study profiled T cell repertoires from about 620 subjects and related those repertoires to cytomegalovirus serostatus. The genetic ancestry cluster associated with self-reported Caucasian donors included over 80% of the roughly 360 genotyped donors. In addition to the first cohort of 666 subjects, a separate validation cohort of some 120 different subjects was used. A later analysis re-examined previously published TCR beta repertoires from around 670 donors and added high-resolution HLA genotyping to investigate patterns of TCR occurrence. Among 300 to 500 genotyped donors of the cohort, an average of approximately 200,000 unique TCR beta nucleotide sequences was sequenced per donor, of which about 20% were non-productive. Typing coverage differed by locus: A, B, C, DRB1 and DQB1 were typed in roughly 629-630 donors, DQA1 in 522, DPA1 in 600 to 610, and DPB1 in just under 490. Every repertoire in the discovery cohort had been generated on one and the same sequencing platform. To predict cytomegalovirus infection status, the study combined high-throughput TCR immunosequencing, statistical association of individual TCRs with disease status, and machine learning. Because of strong linkage in the cohort, roughly five DR-DQ haplotypes were treated as single units for association and clustering. An early release covering roughly 600 HLA-typed donors comprised around 300 gigabases of sequencing data and around 85 million unique TCR sequences. HLA typing covered class I and class II loci at four-digit resolution. The research as a whole found: The only immune exposure information available for the cohort was CMV serostatus. In an earlier analysis of some 500 of the donors, most TCR beta V segments appeared in productive rearrangements about 87% or about 30% of the time, broadly matching IMGT annotations. In both the original and validation cohorts, the classifier was reported to diagnose cytomegalovirus status with high specificity and sensitivity. Several of the top co-occurrence clusters appeared to be linked to parvovirus B19, influenza, CMV and Epstein-Barr virus, according to a later analysis. Because some donors lacked HLA typing at each locus, the association tests relied only on the typed subset. A later analysis found that HLA-associated TCR beta chains were more clonally expanded and had lower generation probabilities than equally common non-associated chains. A further reported finding was that TCR beta sequences accurately predicted the HLA-A and HLA-B alleles for most subjects in the first cohort. A group of highly shared sequence variants was considered likely to be a technical artifact of the sequencing pipeline. A later genetic analysis associated a missense DCLRE1C variant with V-gene and J-gene trimming of TCR beta chains, and an independent cohort replicated the association. When HLA alleles, especially DR and DQ, strongly co-occurred, attributing TCR associations to individual alleles was difficult. Sequencing depth was assumed to be roughly uniform across donors in the presence/absence analyses, though that assumption may not hold. A later analysis associated 16,951 TCR beta sequences with specific HLA alleles at a false discovery rate of 0.05. Some IMGT-functional V segments, including TRBV6-2 and TRBV6-3, could not be distinguished by the 87-base-pair reads and were therefore excluded. Because counts were too low, roughly 18 rarely observed V segments, including chromosome 9 orphons, were left out of the earlier analysis of 500 to 750 of the donors. According to the authors, the approach could potentially be generalized to other disease states and immunological phenotypes. Most TCR sequences were observed very rarely across donors, whereas some public TCRs were present in many individuals. Correlated functional status among segregating V segments might reflect linkage disequilibrium, but an unknown experimental factor could not be ruled out. Only TCR beta chains were sequenced in this cohort, and the absence of alpha or paired-chain data limited detectable features. A later analysis found that most CMV-associated TCR beta chains appeared HLA-restricted, with HLA associations seemingly driven largely by CMV exposure. A total of 150 or so TCR beta chains were listed by the study as associated with cytomegalovirus. In a later genetic analysis, fewer N-insertions in productive TCRs were reported among donors in an Asian-associated ancestry cluster than the approximately 670-donor mean. A later analysis found that TCR association rates varied across HLA loci, with DRB1 alleles showing the most associated TCRs and HLA-C alleles the fewest. A few of the identified cytomegalovirus-associated TCR beta chains were confirmed in vitro to be specific for cytomegalovirus antigens.

The cohort comprised 666 healthy bone marrow donors. At the time of sampling, all cohort members were nominally healthy, though unrecorded immune exposures were likely present. The donor tested CMV seropositive and was one of the 289 seropositive cohort members. Each donor provided a peripheral blood sample, and peripheral blood mononuclear cells were used for TCR beta sequencing. The Qiagen DNeasy Blood Extraction Kit was used to extract genomic DNA from the blood cell samples. Library preparation employed the immunoSEQ multiplex PCR assay. For the multiplex PCR, a mixture combining 60 forward primers for TCR Vbeta segments and 13 reverse primers for TCR Jbeta segments was used. A multiplex PCR assay on genomic DNA amplified the CDR3 region of rearranged TCR beta genes. The Illumina HiSeq System was used to sequence the amplified TCR beta libraries as 87-base-pair reads. The authors' analysis ran thus. A later analysis counted approximately 76 million unique TCR beta chains across the 700 or so repertoires, and 9.5 million to 11 million of these chains were shared by at least two donors. To remove PCR and sequencing errors, raw reads were error-corrected and collapsed into unique sequences using a nearest-neighbor algorithm that merged closely related sequences. To assign V, D and J gene segments, CDR3 sequences were aligned to IMGT reference sequences. For a sequence to be retained, a match of at least six nucleotides to both a V gene segment and a J gene segment was required. Rearrangements were classified as productive when the CDR3 lacked stop codons and remained in frame with V and J, and all other rearrangements were classified as non-productive. Following IMGT convention, CDR3 was defined as the stretch from the second conserved V-encoded cysteine up to the conserved J-encoded phenylalanine. Sequences without an unambiguous match to a single V gene segment were excluded from the earlier analysis of almost 600 of the donors. An earlier analysis of several hundred of the donors called V segments functional above 56.7% productive rearrangements and segregating when the between-donor standard deviation exceeded 5%. To diagnose cytomegalovirus status from the catalog of TCR beta chain sequences, a statistical classification framework was built. In a later analysis, TCR nucleotide sequences were compared against IMGT/GENE-DB human TR gene sequences so that V and J genes could be assigned. In a later analysis, CDR3 sequences and most-parsimonious VDJ recombination scenarios were assigned using the TCRdist pipeline. In a later analysis, each TCR beta chain was defined by its CDR3 amino acid sequence together with its V-gene family, and reads lacking a unique V-gene family were excluded. A later analysis removed 550 to 700 highly shared, low-generation-probability nucleotide sequences to deal with suspected cross-contamination and a sequencing artifact. In a later analysis, a clonal expansion index was calculated for each public chain from normalized within-repertoire ranks of inferred template counts. A later analysis computed generation probabilities with a VDJ recombination model fitted to out-of-frame rearrangements, and checked the results against IGoR. In a later analysis, TCR-TCR, TCR-HLA and TCR-CMV co-occurrence was scored with hypergeometric tests, and a repertoire-size bias correction was applied to TCR pairs. To estimate false discovery rates, a later analysis permuted the HLA or CMV assignments 20 times. In a later analysis, co-occurring TCRs were grouped with DBSCAN, and TCRdist sequence similarity was added when clustering was performed within HLA-allele-positive subsets. Repertoires with fewer than 30,000 or more than 120,000 public chains were left out of co-occurrence clustering, as were four to six repertoires with anomalous nucleotide sharing. TCRdb re-hosts the immuneACCESS table, in-frame sequences only. Its copies lack some clones; in the studies checked, an unresolved V gene accounts for under half of them, and the cause for the rest is not known. V and J calls and clone size are copied from that table; D and trimming were computed from the DNA. This sample comprises about 100,000 clones, about 77% of them detected only once. The top ten constitute 4.5% to 5% of the sample.

In regard to this clone: The clone's antigen remains unknown. No base-level quality is on record; no much larger clone is a single base apart.

The CDR3 measures 16 amino acids from cysteine to phenylalanine. The DNA shown is the 48-base CDR3, in frame from base 1. V is clipped by 0 bases and J by 3 bases, and the sequence between their germline boundaries is 14 bases long. Taken from the germline V gene, the CDR1 and CDR2 loops are LGHNA and YSLEER. Sample: PBMCs. The V gene is TRBV4-3 and the J gene is TRBJ1-2, and the D gene may be TRBD1, 5 bases matching. This TCR derives from a woman aged 18-29 years in good health and CMV-seropositive. The CDR3 amino acid sequence is: CASSQDVQGWDYGYTF. Here is the DNA: TGCGCCAGCAGCCAAGACGTGCAGGGATGGGACTATGGCTACACCTTC.